This entry lists 14 T cell receptor beta chains sequenced from one sample in a study of T cell responses to AZD1222 COVID-19 vaccine. Here immunoSEQ multiplex PCR was the method, and the copy in TCRdb shows in-frame clones only, minus some. The table includes some 120,000 clones, 87% detected once. The sequencing here drew on peripheral blood, taken on day 0 of AZD1222 vaccination. These receptors were collected from an adult in good health.

V gene TRBV6-5 combines with J gene TRBJ2-7; TRBD1 agrees at 10 bases. With V trimmed by 0 bases and J by 4 bases, 0 bases remained unmatched. This CDR3 is built from 14 residues. CDR1 is MNHEY, CDR2 SVGAGI, per germline. CDR3 in DNA: TGTGCCAGCAGTTACTCGGGACAGGGGTACGAGCAGTACTTC. Residues: CASSYSGQGYEQYF.

The chain links TRBV5-6 to TRBJ1-2; D is uncertain. The germline CDR1 and CDR2 sequences are SGHDT and YYEEEE. This CDR3 contains 19 residues. Trimming shortened V by 5 bases and J by 5 bases, and 31 bases separated the two germline ends. In nucleotides, the CDR3 is TGTGCCAGCAGTTTCAACTCACGCATCCGGAGTCTTCGGCTTTATGGCTACACCTTC. Its translation is CASSFNSRIRSLRLYGYTF. The full variable domain, its missing parts supplied by reference TRBV5-6 and TRBJ1-2, is DAGVTQSPTHLIKTRGQQVTLRCSPKSGHDTVSWYQQALGQGPQFIFQYYEEEERQRGNFPDRFSGHQFPNYSSELNVNALLLGDSALYLCASSFNSRIRSLRLYGYTFGSGTRLTVV.

This rearrangement joins TRBV19 to TRBJ1-1; 8 bases are shared with TRBD1. Germline V gives CDR1 LNHDA, CDR2 SQIVND (reference sequence). V gave up 7 bases and J gave up 1 base; unmatched junction bases: 2. The CDR3 is made up of 13 amino acids. For the CDR3, the DNA is TGTGCCAGTAAGGACAGGGAGAACACTGAAGCTTTCTTT. It encodes CASKDRENTEAFF.

V and J are TRBV4-1 and TRBJ1-6, with D hard to call. CDR3 size: 18 residues. The germline gives CDR1 MGHRA, CDR2 YSYEKL. Trimming took 0 bases from V and 1 from J, leaving 13 bases between them. Here the CDR3 DNA reads TGCGCCAGCAGCCAAGACAGGCGGGTGAGGTCCTATAATTCACCCCTCCACTTT. Translated: CASSQDRRVRSYNSPLHF.

This clone was recorded a few times. The chain couples TRBV27 to TRBJ1-1, with 9 bases aligning to TRBD1. The V segment lost 5 bases and the J segment 4 bases; nucleotides outside the gene matches: 2. CDR3 size: 13 residues. From germline, CDR1 is MNHEY and CDR2 SMNVEV (reference sequence). The CDR3 sequence is CASSMTGGTEAFF. The CDR3 region has the DNA TGTGCCAGCAGTATGACAGGGGGCACTGAAGCTTTCTTT.

The chain combines TRBV2 with TRBJ2-2, with unresolved D. There are 15 residues in the CDR3. Germline V gene data show CDR1 as SNHLY and CDR2 as FYNNEI. Trimming removed 7 bases at V and 1 base at J, with 13 bases between. CDR3 bases: TGTGCCAGCACCCTGGACCGGCAGAACACCGGGGAGCTGTTTTTT. This encodes CASTLDRQNTGELFF.

The chain recombines TRBV5-1 with TRBJ1-3; TRBD1 is a possible D gene (6 bases). Germline assignment: CDR1 SGHRS and CDR2 YFSETQ. The length of the CDR3 is 15 residues. V was pared by 4 bases and J by 1 base, with 12 bases between. The CDR3 bases are TGCGCCAGCAGCCCGACAGGTTTGTCTGGAAACACCATATATTTT. Its translation: CASSPTGLSGNTIYF.

The chain has TRBV28 and TRBJ1-5, with 8 bases that match TRBD1. The V gene's germline CDR1 is MDHEN and CDR2 SYDVKM. Germline trimming cut 7 bases from V and 5 bases from J; bases unmatched to any gene: 10. This CDR3 comprises 15 residues. CDR3 protein: CASTHSGQGHQPQHF. CDR3 nucleotide sequence: TGTGCCAGCACCCACTCCGGACAGGGCCATCAGCCCCAGCATTTT.

The J gene is TRBJ1-1, the V gene TRBV5-1; no clear D. Trimming took 4 bases from V and 0 from J, leaving 13 bases between them. CDR3 length equals 15 residues. Germline CDR1 and CDR2: SGHRS and YFSETQ. CDR3 protein: CASSPAGNMNTEAFF. The CDR3 coding sequence is TGCGCCAGCAGCCCGGCGGGAAACATGAACACTGAAGCTTTCTTT.

This rearrangement joins TRBV5-5 to TRBJ2-1; 9 nucleotides match TRBD1. The CDR3 is made up of 15 amino acids. After removal of 4 bases from V and 10 bases from J, the junction contained 12 bases not matched to a gene. Per germline, CDR1 SGHKS and CDR2 YYEKEE (reference sequence). The CDR3, as DNA: TGTGCCAGCAGCCCCGGTACAGGGGGCGAAGAGGAGCAGTTCTTC. This codes for CASSPGTGGEEEQFF. Full variable domain (remainder filled in from reference TRBV5-5 and TRBJ2-1): DAGVTQSPTHLIKTRGQQVTLRCSPISGHKSVSWYQQVLGQGPQFIFQYYEKEERGRGNFPDRFSARQFPNYSSELNVNALLLGDSALYLCASSPGTGGEEEQFFGPGTRLTVL.

This chain joins TRBV7-3 and TRBJ2-2; 8 nucleotides align to TRBD1. V was pared by 4 bases and J by 6 bases, with 7 bases of the junction left unmatched. Germline V gene data show CDR1 as SGHTA and CDR2 as FQGTGA. This CDR3 has 15 residues. Written as DNA, the CDR3 is TGTGCCAGCAGCTCAGGGGGCGGGATCGCCGGGGAGCTGTTTTTT. Its translation is CASSSGGGIAGELFF.

V gene TRBV12-5 combines with J gene TRBJ2-1, with TRBD2 identical over 7 bases. The germline V gene has CDR1 LGHNT and CDR2 FRNRAP. The junction had 9 bases not matched to a gene; V was cut back by 2 bases and J by 2 bases. The CDR3 sequence is 17 residues long. CDR3 DNA sequence: TGTGCTAGTGGTTTGACCCGACTAGCCGACCCCTACAATGAGCAGTTCTTC. It specifies CASGLTRLADPYNEQFF.

The rearrangement uses TRBV6-5 and TRBJ1-1; D is possibly TRBD1 (6 bases). Germline V gives CDR1 MNHEY, CDR2 SVGAGI. Between the trimmed V and J ends, which lost 6 bases and 5 bases, there was a span of 16 bases. CDR3 size: 14 residues. The CDR3 DNA sequence: TGTGCCAGCAGGGGGGGCGATCAGAGGACTGAAGCTTTCTTT. It yields the protein CASRGGDQRTEAFF.

The chain joins TRBV5-1 to TRBJ2-2, with D perhaps matching TRBD2 (6 bases). V lost 0 bases to trimming and J lost 7 bases, with 13 bases between them. Per the germline V gene, CDR1 is SGHRS and CDR2 is YFSETQ. This CDR3 is built from 15 residues. The CDR3 DNA is TGCGCCAGCAGCTTGGCCGGCCGGGGAGGCGGGGAGCTGTTTTTT. This gives the protein CASSLAGRGGGELFF.